The clone carrying this T cell receptor beta chain has more than one count but fewer than ten. This CDR3 has 13 amino acids. Germline loops: CDR1 SGHRS, CDR2 YFSETQ. Trimming stripped 2 bases from V and 3 bases from J, with 5 bases between. The data were taken from a study of cytomegalovirus exposure and HLA in healthy donors. PCR employed 60 Vbeta and 13 Jbeta primers. As handled by the study authors: Counted up in a later analysis, unique TCR beta chains came to some 72 million, with around 10 million shared. TCRdb's table, derived via immunoSEQ multiplex PCR, lists solely in-frame clones and lacks some. V, J and clone size were drawn from that table, and D and trimming were deduced from the DNA. The sample gives roughly 100,000 clones, more than 55% of which show up once; 20% to 25% is in the top ten.

Material: PBMCs. The V gene is TRBV5-1, the J gene TRBJ2-2; D not certain. The source is a woman in her forties or fifties in good health and CMV-seropositive. CDR3 amino acids: CASSFFDTGELFF. In DNA, the CDR3 is TGCGCCAGCAGCTTCTTCGACACCGGGGAGCTGTTTTTT.